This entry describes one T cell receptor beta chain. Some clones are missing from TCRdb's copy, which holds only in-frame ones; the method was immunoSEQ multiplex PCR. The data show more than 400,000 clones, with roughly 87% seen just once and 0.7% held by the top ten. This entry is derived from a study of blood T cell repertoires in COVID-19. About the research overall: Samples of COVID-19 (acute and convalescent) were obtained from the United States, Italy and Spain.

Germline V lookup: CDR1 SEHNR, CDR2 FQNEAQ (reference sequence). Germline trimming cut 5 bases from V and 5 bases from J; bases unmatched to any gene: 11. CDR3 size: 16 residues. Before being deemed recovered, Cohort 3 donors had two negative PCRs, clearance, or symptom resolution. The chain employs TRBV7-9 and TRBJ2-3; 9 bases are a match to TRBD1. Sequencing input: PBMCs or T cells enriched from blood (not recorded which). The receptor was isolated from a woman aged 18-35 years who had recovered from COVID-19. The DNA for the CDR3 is TGTGCCAGCAGCCTTCCCCGACAGGGGGGTGAAGATACGCAGTATTTT. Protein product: CASSLPRQGGEDTQYF.